This T cell receptor beta chain was captured in a study of cytomegalovirus exposure and HLA in healthy donors. At the level of the study: Genotyping of roughly 400 donors showed that about 84% belonged to the Caucasian-associated ancestry cluster.

Trimming took 5 bases from V and 0 from J, leaving 10 bases between them. This CDR3 comprises 13 residues. Germline lookup yields CDR1 SQVTM and CDR2 ANQGSEA. Findings and caveats of the study: A later analysis found TCR association rates differed by HLA locus, highest for DRB1 and lowest for HLA-C. A later analysis linked around 17,000 TCR beta sequences to HLA alleles at 0.05 false discovery rate. In terms of immune exposure information, only CMV serostatus was available.

PCR primers comprised 60 Vbeta and 13 Jbeta primers. The data were produced by immunoSEQ multiplex PCR, yet TCRdb's version contains in-frame clones alone and is incomplete. Among 150,000 or so clones listed, 80% were seen once. About this clone itself: Antigen: not known.

Sequenced material: PBMCs. This chain joins TRBV29-1 and TRBJ1-1; a possible D gene is TRBD1 (5 bases). The source is a woman aged 40 to 50 in good health and CMV-seropositive. The CDR3 sequence is CSVWSGMNTEAFF. CDR3 nucleotides: TGCAGCGTTTGGTCAGGGATGAACACTGAAGCTTTCTTT.